This is a list of T cell receptor beta chains from one sample in a study of cytomegalovirus exposure and HLA in healthy donors. Using immunoSEQ multiplex PCR, the repertoire was profiled, and TCRdb retains in-frame clones only, with some absent. The sample includes about 53,000 clones. The specimen was PBMCs. These receptor sequences come from a woman younger than 35 in good health and CMV-seronegative. Both conserved end residues are part of each CDR3. A D gene is named only where the DNA matches it firmly.

TRBJ2-7 | TRBV5-1 | NA | CASSISGPTGNWEQYF | TGCGCCAGCAGCATAAGTGGACCGACAGGAAACTGGGAGCAGTACTTC
TRBJ2-2 | TRBV18 | TRBD1 | CASSPQEMTGGHTGELFF | TGTGCCAGCTCACCCCAGGAAATGACAGGGGGTCACACCGGGGAGCTGTTTTTT
TRBJ2-3 | TRBV9 | NA | CASSPQADTQYF | TGTGCCAGCAGCCCGCAGGCAGATACGCAGTATTTT
TRBJ1-2 | TRBV18 | TRBD1 | CASSPRGQENYGYTF | TGTGCCAGCTCACCACGGGGACAGGAGAACTATGGCTACACCTTC
TRBJ2-5 | TRBV7-9 | NA | CASNLGWSGETQYF | TGTGCCAGCAACCTGGGGTGGAGCGGGGAGACCCAGTACTTC
TRBJ1-5 | TRBV6-1 | NA | CASSEGQAVFYSNQPQHF | TGTGCCAGCAGTGAAGGACAGGCTGTTTTTTATAGCAATCAGCCCCAGCATTTT
TRBJ1-1 | TRBV2 | TRBD1 | CASSDQGADTEAFF | TGTGCCAGCAGTGACCAGGGGGCGGACACTGAAGCTTTCTTT
TRBJ2-1 | TRBV7-3 | NA | CASSFDGTYNEQFF | TGTGCCAGCAGCTTCGACGGGACCTACAATGAGCAGTTCTTC
TRBJ2-1 | TRBV5-1 | NA | CASRLPLNEQFF | TGCGCCAGCAGATTGCCCCTCAATGAGCAGTTCTTC
TRBJ1-2 | TRBV19 | TRBD1 | CASSIVTGGNYGYTF | TGTGCCAGTAGTATAGTTACAGGGGGGAACTATGGCTACACCTTC
TRBJ1-2 | TRBV5-1 | TRBD1 | CASSTGTVVYYGYTF | TGCGCCAGCAGCACGGGGACAGTCGTATACTATGGCTACACCTTC
TRBJ1-1 | TRBV10-3 | NA | CAISIGSNTEAFF | TGTGCCATCAGCATTGGTAGTAACACTGAAGCTTTCTTT
TRBJ2-3 | TRBV18 | TRBD1 | CASSSGNRGRGGTQYF | TGTGCCAGCTCGTCGGGAAACAGGGGGCGCGGGGGTACGCAGTATTTT
TRBJ2-1 | TRBV30 | NA | CAWQRGSDNEQFF | TGTGCCTGGCAAAGGGGATCCGACAATGAGCAGTTCTTC
TRBJ2-7 | TRBV5-1 | TRBD2 | CASSLGVTSAYEQYF | TGCGCCAGCAGCTTGGGTGTGACTAGCGCTTACGAGCAGTACTTC
TRBJ1-2 | TRBV29-1 | NA | CSVGENGYTF | TGCAGCGTTGGGGAGAATGGCTACACCTTC
TRBJ1-1 | TRBV6-5 | TRBD1 | CASSWVQGARWQAFF | TGTGCCAGCAGTTGGGTACAGGGGGCGCGGTGGCAGGCTTTCTTT
TRBJ1-2 | TRBV5-1 | NA | CASTLPGGDGYTF | TGCGCCAGCACCCTCCCGGGGGGAGATGGCTACACCTTC
TRBJ2-7 | TRBV5-1 | NA | CASSLAAGGISYEQYF | TGCGCCAGCAGCTTGGCCGCGGGCGGAATCTCCTACGAGCAGTACTTC
TRBJ1-2 | TRBV27 | NA | CASSFLGGTYGYTF | TGTGCCAGCAGTTTCCTAGGGGGTACCTATGGCTACACCTTC
TRBJ2-1 | TRBV5-1 | TRBD2 | CASSQPGGEQFF | TGCGCCAGCAGCCAACCGGGGGGTGAGCAGTTCTTC
TRBJ2-7 | TRBV28 | NA | CASSSHSGTLYEQYF | TGTGCCAGCAGTTCCCACTCCGGGACTCTCTACGAGCAGTACTTC
TRBJ2-5 | TRBV29-1 | TRBD1 | CSYTGGPETQYF | TGCAGCTACACAGGGGGGCCGGAGACCCAGTACTTC
TRBJ2-7 | TRBV5-1 | TRBD2 | CASSLARETPSGGPPEQYF | TGCGCCAGCAGCTTGGCCCGGGAGACACCTAGCGGGGGACCCCCGGAGCAGTACTTC
TRBJ2-7 | TRBV11-3 | NA | CASSPGEDEQYF | TGTGCCAGCAGCCCTGGGGAGGACGAGCAGTACTTC
TRBJ2-1 | TRBV27 | NA | CASSLGLPTYNEQFF | TGTGCCAGCAGTTTGGGACTTCCCACCTACAATGAGCAGTTCTTC
TRBJ2-7 | TRBV5-1 | TRBD1 | CASSFGQGSNEQYF | TGCGCCAGCAGCTTCGGACAGGGGAGCAACGAGCAGTACTTC
TRBJ1-5 | TRBV18 | TRBD1 | CASSPTGGGQPQHF | TGTGCCAGCTCGCCCACAGGGGGAGGCCAGCCCCAGCATTTT
TRBJ1-2 | TRBV18 | TRBD1 | CASSPVQDRPYGYTF | TGTGCCAGCTCACCAGTACAGGACAGGCCCTATGGCTACACCTTC
TRBJ2-1 | TRBV9 | NA | CASSVGWEESSYNEQFF | TGTGCCAGCAGCGTCGGGTGGGAGGAATCAAGCTACAATGAGCAGTTCTTC
TRBJ2-2 | TRBV7-3 | NA | CASSRQNTGELFF | TGTGCCAGCAGCAGACAGAACACCGGGGAGCTGTTTTTT
TRBJ1-4 | TRBV28 | NA | CASSSQGVVTNEKLFF | TGTGCCAGCAGTTCCCAGGGCGTCGTAACTAATGAAAAACTGTTTTTT
TRBJ2-7 | TRBV7-3 | NA | CASSHAGAYEQYF | TGTGCCAGCAGCCATGCAGGCGCCTACGAGCAGTACTTC
TRBJ2-2 | TRBV6-1 | NA | CASIANPTGELFF | TGTGCCAGCATAGCGAATCCCACCGGGGAGCTGTTTTTT
TRBJ1-5 | TRBV6-6 | NA | CASTLGGQGQPQHF | TGTGCCTCCACGCTGGGGGGGCAAGGGCAGCCCCAGCATTTT
TRBJ1-2 | TRBV18 | NA | CASSRGPGYGYTF | TGTGCCAGCTCACGAGGTCCGGGCTATGGCTACACCTTC
TRBJ1-6 | TRBV5-6 | TRBD1 | CASSLRQGANSPLHF | TGTGCCAGCAGCTTGAGACAGGGTGCAAATTCACCCCTCCACTTT
TRBJ2-5 | TRBV5-1 | NA | CASSLDGGPQETQYF | TGCGCCAGCAGCTTGGACGGGGGGCCGCAAGAGACCCAGTACTTC
TRBJ2-1 | TRBV7-2 | TRBD2 | CASSPSRGGGAIDEQFF | TGTGCCAGCAGCCCCTCCAGAGGCGGGGGGGCCATAGATGAGCAGTTCTTC
TRBJ2-7 | TRBV11-2 | NA | CASGTVYEQYF | TGTGCCAGCGGGACTGTCTACGAGCAGTACTTC
TRBJ1-3 | TRBV5-1 | NA | CASSLEPSGNTIYF | TGCGCCAGCAGCTTGGAGCCTTCTGGAAACACCATATATTTT
TRBJ1-5 | TRBV10-3 | NA | CAISRDSRPNQPQHF | TGTGCCATCAGTCGTGACAGCCGTCCTAATCAGCCCCAGCATTTT
TRBJ1-3 | TRBV7-8 | NA | CASSRTFSSGNTIYF | TGTGCCTCCTCCCGGACATTCAGCTCTGGAAACACCATATATTTT
TRBJ1-6 | TRBV15 | NA | CATSKGGGSSYNSPLHF | TGTGCCACCAGCAAAGGTGGGGGGAGCTCCTATAATTCACCCCTCCACTTT
TRBJ2-3 | TRBV5-1 | NA | CASSVAVNTDTQYF | TGCGCCAGCAGTGTTGCGGTGAACACAGATACGCAGTATTTT
TRBJ1-1 | TRBV11-2 | NA | CASSLGGNMNTEAFF | TGTGCCAGCAGCTTAGGAGGAAACATGAACACTGAAGCTTTCTTT
TRBJ2-1 | TRBV18 | TRBD1 | CASSSRTGAAYNEQFF | TGTGCCAGCTCATCACGGACAGGGGCAGCCTACAATGAGCAGTTCTTC